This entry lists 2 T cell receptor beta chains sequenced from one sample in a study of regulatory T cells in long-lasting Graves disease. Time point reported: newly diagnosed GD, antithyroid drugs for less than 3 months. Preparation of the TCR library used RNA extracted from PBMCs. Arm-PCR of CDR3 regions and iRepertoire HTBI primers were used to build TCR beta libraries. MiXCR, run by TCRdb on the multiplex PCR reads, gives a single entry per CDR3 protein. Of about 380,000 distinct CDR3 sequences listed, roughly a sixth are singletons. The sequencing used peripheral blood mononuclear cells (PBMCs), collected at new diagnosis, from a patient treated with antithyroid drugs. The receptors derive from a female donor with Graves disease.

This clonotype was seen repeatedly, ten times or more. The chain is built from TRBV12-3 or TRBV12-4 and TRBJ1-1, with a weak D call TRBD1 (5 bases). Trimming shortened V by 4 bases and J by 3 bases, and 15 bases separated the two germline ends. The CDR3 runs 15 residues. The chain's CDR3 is CASSSRGRGDTEAFF. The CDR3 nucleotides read TGTGCCAGCAGTTCCCGCGGGCGGGGGGACACTGAAGCTTTCTTT.

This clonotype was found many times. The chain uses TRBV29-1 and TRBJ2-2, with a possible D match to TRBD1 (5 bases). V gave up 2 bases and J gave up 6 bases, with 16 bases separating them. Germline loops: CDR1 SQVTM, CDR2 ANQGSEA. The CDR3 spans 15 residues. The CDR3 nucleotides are TGCAGCGTTGAAAGCAGGGAAGGTAGAGCCGGGGAGCTGTTTTTT. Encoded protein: CSVESREGRAGELFF.